Given below is one T cell receptor (beta chain) in context. Sequencing used immunoSEQ multiplex PCR; TCRdb keeps in-frame clones, though not all of them. This sample has fewer than 40,000 clones, with 89% found just once. The sample belongs to a study of T cell changes during pregnancy in multiple sclerosis. The sequencing here drew on CD8+ T cells from peripheral blood mononuclear cells, taken in the second trimester of pregnancy. The TCR originated in a female donor with multiple sclerosis, enrolled in a pregnancy study.

CDR3 nucleotides: TGTGCCAGCGCCTGGGACTTCTACAATGAGCAGTTCTTC. Translating it yields CASAWDFYNEQFF. The chain uses TRBV25-1 and TRBJ2-1; D perhaps matches TRBD2 (6 bases). The CDR3 spans 13 residues. Trimming removed 8 bases from V and 3 bases from J, with 11 bases in between. Germline CDR1 MGHDK, CDR2 SYGVNS.